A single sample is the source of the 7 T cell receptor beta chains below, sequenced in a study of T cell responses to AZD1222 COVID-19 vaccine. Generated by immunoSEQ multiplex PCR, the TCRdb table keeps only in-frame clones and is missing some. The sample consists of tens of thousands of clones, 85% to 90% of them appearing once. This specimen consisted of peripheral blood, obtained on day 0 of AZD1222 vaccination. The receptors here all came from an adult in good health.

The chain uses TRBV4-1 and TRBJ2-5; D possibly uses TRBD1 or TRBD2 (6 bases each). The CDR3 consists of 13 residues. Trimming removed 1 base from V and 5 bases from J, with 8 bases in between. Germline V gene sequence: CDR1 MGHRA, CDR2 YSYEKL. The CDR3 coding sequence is TGCGCCAGCAGCCAAGTAGGGGGGGAGACCCAGTACTTC. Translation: CASSQVGGETQYF.

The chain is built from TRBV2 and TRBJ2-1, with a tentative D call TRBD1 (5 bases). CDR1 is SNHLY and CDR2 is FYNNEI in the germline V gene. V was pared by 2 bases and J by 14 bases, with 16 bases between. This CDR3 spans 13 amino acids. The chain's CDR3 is CASSEKRTTAKFF. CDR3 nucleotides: TGTGCCAGCAGTGAAAAACGGACAACCGCCAAGTTCTTC.

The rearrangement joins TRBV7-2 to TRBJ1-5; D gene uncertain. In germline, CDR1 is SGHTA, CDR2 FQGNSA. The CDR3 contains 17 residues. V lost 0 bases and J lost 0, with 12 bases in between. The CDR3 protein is CASSLAGRLNSNQPQHF. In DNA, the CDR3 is TGTGCCAGCAGCTTAGCGGGCCGACTGAATAGCAATCAGCCCCAGCATTTT.

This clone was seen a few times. The CDR3 bases are TGCAGCGTGGGGGGCAGCGCCTACGAGCAGTACTTC. It is translated as CSVGGSAYEQYF. The V call is TRBV29-1, the J call TRBJ2-7; D tentatively reads TRBD1 or TRBD2 (6 bases each). Germline CDR1 reads SQVTM; CDR2 reads ANQGSEA. CDR3 size: 12 residues. V shed 6 bases and J shed 2 bases, with 11 bases lying between them.

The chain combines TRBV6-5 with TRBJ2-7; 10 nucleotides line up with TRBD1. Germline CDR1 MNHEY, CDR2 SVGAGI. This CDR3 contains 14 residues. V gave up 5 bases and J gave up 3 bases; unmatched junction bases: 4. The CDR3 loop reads CASSPGTGVYEQYF. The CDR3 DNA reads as TGTGCCAGCAGTCCCGGGACAGGGGTCTACGAGCAGTACTTC.

CDR3 in DNA: TGTGCCAGCAGCTTGCGGCTGTTAGCGGGGGGCTATTACGAGCAGTACTTC. Protein product: CASSLRLLAGGYYEQYF. The chain joins TRBV5-4 to TRBJ2-7; TRBD2 aligns across 10 bases. This CDR3 has 17 amino acids. Germline assignment: CDR1 SGHNT and CDR2 YYREEE (reference sequence). J lost 4 bases, V lost 1 base, and 11 bases had no gene match.

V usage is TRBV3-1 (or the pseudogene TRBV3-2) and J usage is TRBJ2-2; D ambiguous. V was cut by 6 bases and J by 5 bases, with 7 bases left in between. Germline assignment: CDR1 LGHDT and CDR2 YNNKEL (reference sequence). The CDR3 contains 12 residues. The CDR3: CASRQPTGELFF. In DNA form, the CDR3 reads TGTGCCAGCAGGCAACCAACCGGGGAGCTGTTTTTT.